The T cell receptor (beta chain) described here comes from a study of shared clonotypes between healthy human individuals. Notes on the study in general: The generation probabilities recorded for non-shared clonotypes fell below those of clonotypes shared by all four donors.

CDR1 is SGDLS and CDR2 is YYNGEE in the germline V gene. The CDR3 has 15 residues. Trimming pared 4 bases from V and 13 bases from J, leaving 26 bases between. Measured with immunoSEQ multiplex PCR; TCRdb has only the in-frame clones, and not every one. The repertoire holds just over 2,000,000 clones, with approximately 95% as singletons. Naive CD8 cells were CD45RO-negative, positively selected for CCR7, excluding terminally differentiated effector memory CD45RA+ cells. To note about this clone: As yet, its antigen is unknown.

This sequence joins TRBV9 and TRBJ1-2; D is possibly TRBD1 (5 bases). The receptor comes from a man between 18 and 35 years old in good health. Sequencing was performed on naive CD8+ T cells sorted from blood. The CDR3 spells CASSFSPGTGYVFTF. The CDR3 coding sequence is TGTGCCAGCAGCTTCAGTCCCGGGACGGGCTACGTTTTCACCTTC.